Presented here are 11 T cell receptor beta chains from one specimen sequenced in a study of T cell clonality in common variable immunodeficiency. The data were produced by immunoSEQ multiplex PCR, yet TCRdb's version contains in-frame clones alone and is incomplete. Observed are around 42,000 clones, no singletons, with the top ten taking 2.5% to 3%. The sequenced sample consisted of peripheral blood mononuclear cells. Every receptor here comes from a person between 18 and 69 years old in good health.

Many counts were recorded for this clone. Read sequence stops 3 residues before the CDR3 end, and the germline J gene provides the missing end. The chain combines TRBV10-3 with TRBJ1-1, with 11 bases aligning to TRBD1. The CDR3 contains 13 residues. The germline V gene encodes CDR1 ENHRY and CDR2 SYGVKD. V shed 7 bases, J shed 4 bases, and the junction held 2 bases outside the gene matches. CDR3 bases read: TGTGCCATCACCGGGACAGGGGGCACTGAA. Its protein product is CAITGTGGTE. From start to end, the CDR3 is CAITGTGGTEAFF.

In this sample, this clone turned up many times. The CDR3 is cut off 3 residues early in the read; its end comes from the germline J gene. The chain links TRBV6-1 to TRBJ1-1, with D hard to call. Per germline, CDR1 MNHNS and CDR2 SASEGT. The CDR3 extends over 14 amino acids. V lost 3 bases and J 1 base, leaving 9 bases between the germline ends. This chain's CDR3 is CASSDPHQNTEAFF. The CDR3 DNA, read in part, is TGTGCCAGCAGTGACCCACATCAGAACACTGAA.

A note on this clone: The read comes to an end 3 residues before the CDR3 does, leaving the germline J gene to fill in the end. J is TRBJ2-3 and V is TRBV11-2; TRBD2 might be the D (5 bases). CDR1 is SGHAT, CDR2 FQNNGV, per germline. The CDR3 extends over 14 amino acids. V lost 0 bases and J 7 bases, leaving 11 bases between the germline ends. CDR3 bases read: TGTGCCAGCAGCTTAGAACTAGGACCTAATACG. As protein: CASSLELGPNT. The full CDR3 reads CASSLELGPNTQYF.

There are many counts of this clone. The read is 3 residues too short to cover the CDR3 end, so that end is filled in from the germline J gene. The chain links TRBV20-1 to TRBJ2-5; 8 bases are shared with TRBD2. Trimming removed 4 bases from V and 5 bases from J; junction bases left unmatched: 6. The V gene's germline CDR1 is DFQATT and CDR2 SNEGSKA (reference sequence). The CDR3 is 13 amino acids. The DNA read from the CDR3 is TGCAGTGCTAACGGGGGGGTCGGTGAGACC. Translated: CSANGGVGET. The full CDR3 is CSANGGVGETQYF.

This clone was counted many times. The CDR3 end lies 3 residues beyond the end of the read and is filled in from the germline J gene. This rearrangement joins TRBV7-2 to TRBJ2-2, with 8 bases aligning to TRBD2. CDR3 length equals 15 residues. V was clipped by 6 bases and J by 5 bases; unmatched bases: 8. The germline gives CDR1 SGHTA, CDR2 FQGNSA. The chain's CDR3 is CASRLGASGTGELFF. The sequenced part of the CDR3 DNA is TGTGCCAGCAGGCTGGGGGCTAGCGGGACCGGGGAG.

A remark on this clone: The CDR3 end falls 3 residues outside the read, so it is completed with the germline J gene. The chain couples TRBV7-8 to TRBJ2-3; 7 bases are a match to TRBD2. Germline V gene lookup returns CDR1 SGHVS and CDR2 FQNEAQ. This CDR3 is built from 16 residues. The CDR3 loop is CASSLGAGISNQPQYF. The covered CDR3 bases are TGTGCCAGCAGCTTAGGAGCGGGAATTAGCAATCAGCCG.

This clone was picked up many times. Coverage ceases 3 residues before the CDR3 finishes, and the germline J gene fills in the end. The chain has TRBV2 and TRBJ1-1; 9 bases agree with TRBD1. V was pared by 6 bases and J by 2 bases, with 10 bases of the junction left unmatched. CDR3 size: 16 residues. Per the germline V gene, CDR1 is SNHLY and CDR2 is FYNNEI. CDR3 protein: CASSGDRGAINTEAFF. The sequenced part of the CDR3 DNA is TGTGCCAGCAGCGGAGACAGGGGGGCTATTAACACTGAA.

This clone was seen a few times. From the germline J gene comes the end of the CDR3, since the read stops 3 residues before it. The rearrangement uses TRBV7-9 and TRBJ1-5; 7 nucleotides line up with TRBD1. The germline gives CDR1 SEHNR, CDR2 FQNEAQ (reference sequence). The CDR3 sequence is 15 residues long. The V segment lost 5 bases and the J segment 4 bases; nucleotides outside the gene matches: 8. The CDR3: CASSKEGTVNQPQHF. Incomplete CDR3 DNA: TGTGCCAGCAGCAAAGAGGGGACAGTGAATCAGCCC.

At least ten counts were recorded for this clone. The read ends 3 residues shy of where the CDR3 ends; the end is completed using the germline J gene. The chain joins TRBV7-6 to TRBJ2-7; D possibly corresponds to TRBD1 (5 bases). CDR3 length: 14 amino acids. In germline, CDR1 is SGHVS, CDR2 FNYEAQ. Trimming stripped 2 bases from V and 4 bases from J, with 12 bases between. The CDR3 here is CASSLWAGNYEQYF. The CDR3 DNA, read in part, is TGTGCCAGCAGCTTATGGGCAGGGAATTACGAG.

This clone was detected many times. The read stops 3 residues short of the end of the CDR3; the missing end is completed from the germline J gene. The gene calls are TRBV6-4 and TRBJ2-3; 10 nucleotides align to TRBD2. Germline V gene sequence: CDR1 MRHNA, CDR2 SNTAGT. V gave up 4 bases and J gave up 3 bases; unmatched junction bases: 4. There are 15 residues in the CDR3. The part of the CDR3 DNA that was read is TGTGCCAGCAGTGGAGGGACTAGCGATACAGATACG. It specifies CASSGGTSDTDT. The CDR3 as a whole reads CASSGGTSDTDTQYF.

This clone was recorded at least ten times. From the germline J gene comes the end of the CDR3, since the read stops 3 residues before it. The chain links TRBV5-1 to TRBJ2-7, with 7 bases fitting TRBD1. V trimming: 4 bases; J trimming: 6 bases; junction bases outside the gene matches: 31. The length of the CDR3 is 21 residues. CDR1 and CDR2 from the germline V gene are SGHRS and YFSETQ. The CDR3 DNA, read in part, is TGCGCCAGCAGCCTACCCCATAGCTTAACCCCGGACAGGCCCTATCTTATCGAG. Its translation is CASSLPHSLTPDRPYLIE. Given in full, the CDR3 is CASSLPHSLTPDRPYLIEQYF.